This note documents a single TCR beta chain sequence. Germline-derived CDR1 and CDR2 are GTSNPN and SVGIG (reference sequence). J gave up 7 bases and V 1 base, and 6 bases lay outside the gene matches. There are 15 residues in the CDR3. The data were taken from a study of blood T cell repertoires in COVID-19. Here immunoSEQ multiplex PCR was the method, and the copy in TCRdb shows in-frame clones only, minus some. This sample has roughly 63,000 clones; 88% occur once, and the top ten carry about a fifth. The receptor was derived from a woman between 45 and 65 years old with active or convalescent COVID-19. Source material: peripheral blood. V and J are TRBV30 and TRBJ1-4, with TRBD1 matching 10 bases. For the CDR3, the DNA is TGTGCCTGGAGTGACCTGACAGGGGGCGTTGAAAAACTGTTTTTT. Its translation is CAWSDLTGGVEKLFF.